This T cell receptor beta chain was obtained from a study of blood T cell repertoires in COVID-19. Background on the study: Samples taken during acute and convalescent COVID-19 were collected in the United States, Italy and Spain. From T cells, B-cell-depleted T cells, or PBMCs came the material, which was cDNA or gDNA.

Original processing methods: Cell counts per sample came from amplifying reference gene primers. Produced via immunoSEQ multiplex PCR; TCRdb's table is partial and in-frame only. V and J calls and clone size are those listed in that table; D and trimming were worked out from the DNA. This table holds about 170,000 clones, 80% to 90% found once. The CDR3 has 15 amino acids. CDR1 and CDR2 (germline): KGHDR, SFDVKD. Trimming shortened V by 4 bases and J by 5 bases, and 16 bases separated the two germline ends. Seattle-derived patients entered the study during active infection and were followed longitudinally.

The chain carries TRBV24-1 and TRBJ2-5; possibly TRBD1 for D (6 bases). Sequencing was carried out using peripheral blood. The clonotype originates from a woman aged 65 to 85 with COVID-19, enrolled during active disease. The CDR3 DNA sequence: TGTGCCACCAGTGAAATCACAGGGTTAGGGGAGACCCAGTACTTC. It is translated as CATSEITGLGETQYF.